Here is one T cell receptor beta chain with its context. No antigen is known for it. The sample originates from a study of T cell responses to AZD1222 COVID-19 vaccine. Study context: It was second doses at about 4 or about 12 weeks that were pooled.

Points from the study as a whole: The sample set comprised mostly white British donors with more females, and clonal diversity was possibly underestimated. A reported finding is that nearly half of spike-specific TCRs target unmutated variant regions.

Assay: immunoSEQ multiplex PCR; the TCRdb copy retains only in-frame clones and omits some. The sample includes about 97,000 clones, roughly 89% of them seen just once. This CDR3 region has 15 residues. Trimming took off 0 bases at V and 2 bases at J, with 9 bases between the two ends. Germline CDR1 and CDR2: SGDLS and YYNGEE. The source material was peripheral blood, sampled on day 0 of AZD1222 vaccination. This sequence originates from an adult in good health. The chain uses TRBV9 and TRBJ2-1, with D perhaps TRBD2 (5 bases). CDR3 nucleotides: TGTGCCAGCAGCGTAGGGGGAGAGGCCTACAATGAGCAGTTCTTC. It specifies CASSVGGEAYNEQFF. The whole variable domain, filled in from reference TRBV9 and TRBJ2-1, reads DSGVTQTPKHLITATGQRVTLRCSPRSGDLSVYWYQQSLDQGLQFLIQYYNGEERAKGNILERFSAQQFPDLHSELNLSSLELGDSALYFCASSVGGEAYNEQFFGPGTRLTVL.